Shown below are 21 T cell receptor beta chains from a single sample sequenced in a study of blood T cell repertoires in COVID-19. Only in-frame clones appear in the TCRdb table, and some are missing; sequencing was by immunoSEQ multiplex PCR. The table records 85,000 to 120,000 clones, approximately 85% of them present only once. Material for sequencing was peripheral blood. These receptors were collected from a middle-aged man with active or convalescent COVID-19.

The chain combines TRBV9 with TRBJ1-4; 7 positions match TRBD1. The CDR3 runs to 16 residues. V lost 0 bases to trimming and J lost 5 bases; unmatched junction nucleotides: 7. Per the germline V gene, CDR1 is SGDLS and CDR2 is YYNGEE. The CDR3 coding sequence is TGTGCCAGCAGCGTAGTTGGGCCAGGGGGAAATGAAAAACTGTTTTTT. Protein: CASSVVGPGGNEKLFF. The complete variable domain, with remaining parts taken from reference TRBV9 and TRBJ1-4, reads DSGVTQTPKHLITATGQRVTLRCSPRSGDLSVYWYQQSLDQGLQFLIQYYNGEERAKGNILERFSAQQFPDLHSELNLSSLELGDSALYFCASSVVGPGGNEKLFFGSGTQLSVL.

CDR3 DNA: TGCAGTGCTAGTTTCGGACAGAGGAACACCGGGGAGCTGTTTTTT. Translated, it gives CSASFGQRNTGELFF. The chain combines TRBV20-1 with TRBJ2-2; TRBD1 is a possible D gene (6 bases). Trimming took off 3 bases at V and 1 base at J, with 12 bases between the two ends. This CDR3 is built from 15 residues. Looked up from germline, CDR1 is DFQATT and CDR2 is SNEGSKA (reference sequence).

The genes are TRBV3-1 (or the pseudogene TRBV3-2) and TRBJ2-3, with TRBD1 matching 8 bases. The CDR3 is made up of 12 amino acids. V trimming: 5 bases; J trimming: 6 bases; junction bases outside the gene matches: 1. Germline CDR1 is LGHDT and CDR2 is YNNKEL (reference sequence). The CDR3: CASSNRGDTQYF. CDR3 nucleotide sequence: TGTGCCAGCAGCAACAGGGGGGATACGCAGTATTTT.

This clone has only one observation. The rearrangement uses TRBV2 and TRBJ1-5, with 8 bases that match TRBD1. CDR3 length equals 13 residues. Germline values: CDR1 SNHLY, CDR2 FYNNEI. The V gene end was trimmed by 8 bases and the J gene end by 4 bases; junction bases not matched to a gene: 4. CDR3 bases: TGTGCCAGCGATCGACAGGGGAATCAGCCCCAGCATTTT. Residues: CASDRQGNQPQHF.

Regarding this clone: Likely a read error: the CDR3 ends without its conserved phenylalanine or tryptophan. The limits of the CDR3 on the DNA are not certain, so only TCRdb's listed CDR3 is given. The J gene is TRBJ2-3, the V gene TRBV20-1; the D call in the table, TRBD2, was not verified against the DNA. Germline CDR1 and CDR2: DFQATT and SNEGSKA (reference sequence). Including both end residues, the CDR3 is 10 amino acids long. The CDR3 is CSARDPRGRP.

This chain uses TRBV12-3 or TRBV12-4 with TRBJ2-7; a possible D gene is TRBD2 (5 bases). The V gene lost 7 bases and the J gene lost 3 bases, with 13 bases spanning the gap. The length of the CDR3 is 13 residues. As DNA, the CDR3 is TGTGCCAGCAAGTTTCGGGAACGCTACGAGCAGTACTTC. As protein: CASKFRERYEQYF.

The CDR3 sequence: CASSSGIQETQYF. The CDR3 coding sequence is TGTGCCAGCAGCTCAGGGATTCAAGAGACCCAGTACTTC. The chain uses TRBV7-7 and TRBJ2-5; the D gene is possibly TRBD1 (5 bases). The V end lost 4 bases, the J end lost 2 bases, and 8 bases lay between the germline ends. The germline gives CDR1 SSHAT, CDR2 FNYEAQ (reference sequence). This CDR3 has 13 amino acids.

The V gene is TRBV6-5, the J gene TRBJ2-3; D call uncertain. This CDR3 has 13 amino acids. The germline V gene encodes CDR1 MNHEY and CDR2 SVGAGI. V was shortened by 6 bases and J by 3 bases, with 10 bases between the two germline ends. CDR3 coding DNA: TGTGCCAGCAGCATTCAGTGGACAGATACGCAGTATTTT. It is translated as CASSIQWTDTQYF.

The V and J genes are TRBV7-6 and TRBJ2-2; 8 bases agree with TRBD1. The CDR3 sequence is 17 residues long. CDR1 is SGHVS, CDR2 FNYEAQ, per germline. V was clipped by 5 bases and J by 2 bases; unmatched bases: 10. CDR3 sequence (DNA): TGTGCCAGCAGCCCATACCTAGGGACAGGAAACACCGGGGAGCTGTTTTTT. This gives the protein CASSPYLGTGNTGELFF.

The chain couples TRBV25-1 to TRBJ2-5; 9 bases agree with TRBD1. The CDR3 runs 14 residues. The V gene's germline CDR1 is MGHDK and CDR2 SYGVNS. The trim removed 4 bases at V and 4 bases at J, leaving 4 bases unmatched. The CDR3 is CASSGTGGRETQYF. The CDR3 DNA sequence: TGTGCCAGCAGTGGTACAGGGGGCCGAGAGACCCAGTACTTC.

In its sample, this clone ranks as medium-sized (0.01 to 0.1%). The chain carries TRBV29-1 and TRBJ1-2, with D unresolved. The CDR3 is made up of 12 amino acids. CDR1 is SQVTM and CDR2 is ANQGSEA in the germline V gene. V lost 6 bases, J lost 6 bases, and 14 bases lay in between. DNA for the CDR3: TGCAGCGTCCCAATATCTGCGAATGGCTACACCTTC. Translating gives CSVPISANGYTF.

The CDR3 coding sequence is TGTGCCAGCAGCCCTGCAGGAGGAAACACCATATATTTT. Translated: CASSPAGGNTIYF. The rearrangement uses TRBV14 and TRBJ1-3; D not certain. V was cut by 4 bases and J by 4 bases, with 8 bases left in between. Germline V CDR1 and CDR2: SGHDN, FVKESK. This CDR3 contains 13 residues.

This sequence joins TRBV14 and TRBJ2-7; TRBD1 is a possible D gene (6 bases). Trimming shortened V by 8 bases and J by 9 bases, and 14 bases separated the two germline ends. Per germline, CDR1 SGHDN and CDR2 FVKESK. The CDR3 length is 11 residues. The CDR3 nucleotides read TGTGCCAGCTCTTCATTAGGGGGGCAGTACTTC. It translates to CASSSLGGQYF.

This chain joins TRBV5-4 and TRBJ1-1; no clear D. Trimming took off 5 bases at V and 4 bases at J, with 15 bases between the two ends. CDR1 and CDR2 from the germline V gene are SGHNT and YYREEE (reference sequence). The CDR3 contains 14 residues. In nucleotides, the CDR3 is TGTGCCAGCAGTCACGACCCCGGAGGCACTGAAGCTTTCTTT. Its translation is CASSHDPGGTEAFF.

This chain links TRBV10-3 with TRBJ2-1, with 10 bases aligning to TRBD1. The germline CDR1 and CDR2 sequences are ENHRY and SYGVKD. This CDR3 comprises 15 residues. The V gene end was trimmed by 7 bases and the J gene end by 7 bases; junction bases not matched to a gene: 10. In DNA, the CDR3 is TGTGCCATCACGAAGGGACAGGGGTTTCTGAATGAGCAGTTCTTC. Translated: CAITKGQGFLNEQFF.

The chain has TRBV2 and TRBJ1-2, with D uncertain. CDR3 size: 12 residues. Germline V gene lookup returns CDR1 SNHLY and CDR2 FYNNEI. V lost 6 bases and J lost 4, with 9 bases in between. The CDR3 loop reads CASSGIGYGYTF. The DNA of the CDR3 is TGTGCCAGCAGCGGGATAGGCTATGGCTACACCTTC.

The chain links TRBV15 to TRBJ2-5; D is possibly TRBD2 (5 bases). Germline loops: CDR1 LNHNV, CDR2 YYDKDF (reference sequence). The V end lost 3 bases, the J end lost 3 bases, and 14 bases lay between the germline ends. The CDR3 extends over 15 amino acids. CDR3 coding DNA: TGTGCCACCAGCAGTAGAGGAGGATCCAAAGAGACCCAGTACTTC. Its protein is CATSSRGGSKETQYF.

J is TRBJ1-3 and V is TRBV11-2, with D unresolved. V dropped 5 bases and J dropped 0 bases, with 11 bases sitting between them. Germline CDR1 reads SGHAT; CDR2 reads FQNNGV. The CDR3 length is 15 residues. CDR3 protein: CASSPMLSSGNTIYF. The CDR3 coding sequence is TGTGCCAGCAGCCCGATGTTGAGCTCTGGAAACACCATATATTTT.

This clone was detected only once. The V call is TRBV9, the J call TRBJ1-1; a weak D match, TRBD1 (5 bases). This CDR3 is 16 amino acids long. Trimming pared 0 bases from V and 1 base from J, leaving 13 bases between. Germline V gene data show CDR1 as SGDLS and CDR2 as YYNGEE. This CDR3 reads CASSVATGVSNTEAFF. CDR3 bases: TGTGCCAGCAGCGTAGCTACGGGGGTATCGAACACTGAAGCTTTCTTT.

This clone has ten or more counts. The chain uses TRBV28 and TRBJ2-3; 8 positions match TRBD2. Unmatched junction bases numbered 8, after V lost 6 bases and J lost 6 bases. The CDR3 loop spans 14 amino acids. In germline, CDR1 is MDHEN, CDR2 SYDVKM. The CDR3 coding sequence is TGTGCCAGCAGATCGGGGGGGCCCGTTGATACGCAGTATTTT. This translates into CASRSGGPVDTQYF.

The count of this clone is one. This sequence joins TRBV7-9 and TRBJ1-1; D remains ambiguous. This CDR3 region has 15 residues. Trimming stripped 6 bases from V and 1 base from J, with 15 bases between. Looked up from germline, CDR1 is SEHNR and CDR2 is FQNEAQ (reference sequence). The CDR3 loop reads CASSSQRASNTEAFF. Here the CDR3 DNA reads TGTGCCAGCAGTTCTCAGAGGGCCTCGAACACTGAAGCTTTCTTT.